Presented here are 31 T cell receptor beta chains from one specimen sequenced in a study of technical replicates of blood from several donors. The repertoire was sequenced with immunoSEQ multiplex PCR; TCRdb's copy has only in-frame clones and lacks some. Among roughly 97,000 clones listed, roughly 96% were seen once. Sequenced material: T cells isolated from PBMCs. Receptors originate from a human donor in good health.

V is TRBV5-4 and J is TRBJ1-2; D might be TRBD1 (6 bases). V lost 4 bases, J lost 3 bases, and 19 bases lay in between. CDR3 length equals 16 residues. Looked up from germline, CDR1 is SGHNT and CDR2 is YYREEE (reference sequence). The CDR3 DNA follows: TGTGCCAGCAGCCGAAGACCTCGGGACATCGACTATGGCTACACCTTC. Translating it yields CASSRRPRDIDYGYTF.

The chain recombines TRBV13 with TRBJ1-2, with 9 nucleotides matching TRBD1. CDR3 size: 16 residues. Per the germline V gene, CDR1 is PRHDT and CDR2 is FYEKMQ (reference sequence). V shed 5 bases, J shed 6 bases, and the junction held 13 bases outside the gene matches. In nucleotides, the CDR3 is TGTGCCAGCAGCCCTAGGATTAGACAGGGGGAGCATGGCTACACCTTC. Translation gives CASSPRIRQGEHGYTF.

This chain links TRBV12-5 with TRBJ2-7; D gene unclear. Trimming removed 1 base from V and 3 bases from J, with 10 bases in between. The CDR3 sequence is 14 residues long. Germline CDR1 reads LGHNT; CDR2 reads FRNRAP. CDR3 protein: CASGLGRINYEQYF. The DNA of the CDR3 is TGTGCTAGTGGTTTGGGGCGGATTAACTACGAGCAGTACTTC. Variable domain in full (rest from reference TRBV12-5 and TRBJ2-7): DARVTQTPRHKVTEMGQEVTMRCQPILGHNTVFWYRQTMMQGLELLAYFRNRAPLDDSGMPKDRFSAEMPDATLATLKIQPSEPRDSAVYFCASGLGRINYEQYFGPGTRLTVT.

This chain links TRBV11-3 with TRBJ1-2; maybe TRBD1 (5 bases). CDR1 is SGHNT, CDR2 YENEEA, per germline. The CDR3 loop spans 14 amino acids. Trimming removed 1 base from V and 8 bases from J, with 14 bases in between. The CDR3 reads CASSLVDRPAGYTF. DNA for the CDR3: TGTGCCAGCAGCTTAGTTGACAGACCGGCGGGCTACACCTTC.

The table lists this clone with a count of one. The chain combines TRBV5-1 with TRBJ2-3; 7 bases fit TRBD1. Per the germline V gene, CDR1 is SGHRS and CDR2 is YFSETQ. The CDR3 runs to 17 residues. Trimming removed 2 bases from V and 0 bases from J; junction bases left unmatched: 9. The CDR3 nucleotides are TGCGCCAGCAGCTTCCCTACCGGGACAGCAAGCACAGATACGCAGTATTTT. This sequence encodes CASSFPTGTASTDTQYF.

The chain links TRBV27 to TRBJ2-7; 9 nucleotides agree with TRBD1. The CDR3 is 14 residues long. Germline V gene sequence: CDR1 MNHEY, CDR2 SMNVEV (reference sequence). Germline trimming cut 2 bases from V and 4 bases from J; bases unmatched to any gene: 3. CDR3 coding DNA: TGTGCCAGCAGTTTAAACAGGGGGCGTTACGAGCAGTACTTC. Protein: CASSLNRGRYEQYF.

The rearrangement joins TRBV12-2 to TRBJ1-5. TRBV12-2 corresponds to a pseudogene. The CDR3 is 16 residues long. CDR3 sequence (DNA): TGTGCAAGTCGGGGAGGAGGGAACTCACTGAATCAGCCCCAGCATTTT. It translates to CASRGGGNSLNQPQHF.

The rearrangement joins TRBV19 to TRBJ2-5, with 8 positions matching TRBD1. After removal of 3 bases from V and 5 bases from J, the junction contained 8 bases not matched to a gene. There are 15 residues in the CDR3. Germline values: CDR1 LNHDA, CDR2 SQIVND (reference sequence). This CDR3 reads CASSILGQVRETQYF. DNA of the CDR3: TGTGCCAGTAGTATTCTGGGACAGGTCAGGGAGACCCAGTACTTC.

This clone was detected once. This sequence joins TRBV19 and TRBJ2-7; D call uncertain. The CDR3 has 14 residues. Germline V CDR1 and CDR2: LNHDA, SQIVND (reference sequence). V was pared by 3 bases and J by 2 bases, with 11 bases between. The CDR3 DNA sequence: TGTGCCAGTAGTATCGCGTATGGAGCCTACGAGCAGTACTTC. Its translation: CASSIAYGAYEQYF.

The genes are TRBV9 and TRBJ1-2, with D possibly matching TRBD1 (6 bases). Germline assignment: CDR1 SGDLS and CDR2 YYNGEE. Trimming pared 6 bases from V and 7 bases from J, leaving 19 bases between. CDR3 length: 14 residues. CDR3 protein: CASTLGGGARGYTF. DNA for the CDR3: TGTGCCAGCACTCTCGGTGGGGGGGCGCGTGGCTACACCTTC.

This sequence joins TRBV7-3 and TRBJ2-1; TRBD2 is a possible D gene (6 bases). The CDR3 is 15 amino acids. Germline assignment: CDR1 SGHTA and CDR2 FQGTGA. Trimming shortened V by 0 bases and J by 6 bases, and 12 bases separated the two germline ends. DNA for the CDR3: TGTGCCAGCAGCTTAACGCGGGATGGGTCCAATGAGCAGTTCTTC. Its translation is CASSLTRDGSNEQFF.

This clone was recorded once. This rearrangement joins TRBV7-9 to TRBJ1-1, with D perhaps matching TRBD1 (5 bases). V lost 2 bases to trimming and J lost 5 bases, with 15 bases between them. Germline CDR1 and CDR2: SEHNR and FQNEAQ (reference sequence). The CDR3 covers 15 residues. The DNA for the CDR3 is TGTGCCAGCAGCTTATACTCGCAGGGTCGAACTGAAGCTTTCTTT. It is translated as CASSLYSQGRTEAFF.

The V gene is TRBV27, the J gene TRBJ2-5; no reliable D call. The CDR3 is 13 residues long. Germline values: CDR1 MNHEY, CDR2 SMNVEV (reference sequence). Trimming removed 6 bases from V and 2 bases from J, with 10 bases in between. The CDR3 coding sequence is TGTGCCAGCAGGCCTACAGATCAAGAGACCCAGTACTTC. The encoded protein is CASRPTDQETQYF.

This chain joins TRBV6-1 and TRBJ1-4, with D perhaps TRBD1 (5 bases). This CDR3 has 14 residues. The V end was cut by 3 bases, the J end by 4 bases, with 9 bases between. The germline V gene encodes CDR1 MNHNS and CDR2 SASEGT. The CDR3 DNA is TGTGCCAGCAGTGAGGGACTGATTAATGAAAAACTGTTTTTT. Protein sequence: CASSEGLINEKLFF.

This chain's CDR3 is CASSEYRGLEQYF. CDR3 sequence (DNA): TGTGCCAGCAGTGAATATAGAGGGCTCGAGCAGTACTTC. The chain couples TRBV25-1 to TRBJ2-7, with a tentative D call TRBD2 (5 bases). The V and J ends lost 0 bases and 6 bases respectively, with 9 bases between them. The germline gives CDR1 MGHDK, CDR2 SYGVNS. The CDR3 sequence is 13 residues long.

The CDR3 spells CASSLGQGTTGELFF. The CDR3 DNA reads TGTGCCAGCAGCTTGGGGCAGGGAACCACCGGGGAGCTGTTTTTT. V usage is TRBV7-9 and J usage is TRBJ2-2; perhaps TRBD1 as D (5 bases). CDR3 length equals 15 residues. V lost 3 bases and J lost 4, with 12 bases in between. Germline V lookup: CDR1 SEHNR, CDR2 FQNEAQ (reference sequence).

This chain joins TRBV9 and TRBJ2-5, with TRBD1 matching 8 bases. Germline loops: CDR1 SGDLS, CDR2 YYNGEE. This CDR3 has 14 residues. V shed 0 bases and J 5 bases; nucleotides not matched to a gene: 3. Here the CDR3 DNA reads TGTGCCAGCAGCGTAGAGACAGGGGCGGAGACCCAGTACTTC. Amino acids: CASSVETGAETQYF. Together with reference TRBV9 and TRBJ2-5, the CDR3 gives the full variable domain: DSGVTQTPKHLITATGQRVTLRCSPRSGDLSVYWYQQSLDQGLQFLIQYYNGEERAKGNILERFSAQQFPDLHSELNLSSLELGDSALYFCASSVETGAETQYFGPGTRLLVL.

This chain links TRBV6-6 with TRBJ2-3, with TRBD1 matching over 12 bases. The V and J ends lost 6 bases and 2 bases, in that order; junction bases with no gene match: 3. Germline loops: CDR1 MNHNY, CDR2 SVGAGI (reference sequence). The CDR3 consists of 15 residues. The CDR3 protein is CASSQGQGATDTQYF. CDR3 DNA sequence: TGTGCCAGCAGCCAGGGACAGGGGGCCACAGATACGCAGTATTTT.

The chain is built from TRBV5-1 and TRBJ2-7; TRBD2 matches at 12 bases. Losses at the gene ends were 0 bases for V and 3 bases for J; bases not matched to a gene: 7. The length of the CDR3 is 17 residues. Germline CDR1 is SGHRS and CDR2 is YFSETQ. The CDR3 coding sequence is TGCGCCAGCAGCTTGGATATAAGGACTAGCGGGAACTACGAGCAGTACTTC. Translated: CASSLDIRTSGNYEQYF.

The chain carries TRBV7-9 and TRBJ1-5; D gene ambiguous. Germline values: CDR1 SEHNR, CDR2 FQNEAQ (reference sequence). CDR3 length: 12 residues. V was shortened by 7 bases and J by 5 bases, with 9 bases between the two germline ends. CDR3 residues: CASNLGDQPQHF. CDR3 bases: TGTGCCAGCAACCTCGGGGATCAGCCCCAGCATTTT.

V and J are TRBV5-1 and TRBJ2-3; TRBD2 is a possible D gene (6 bases). This CDR3 spans 15 amino acids. Germline V lookup: CDR1 SGHRS, CDR2 YFSETQ. The ends were cut back, 0 bases at V and 0 bases at J, with 8 bases in the middle. The CDR3 nucleotides are TGCGCCAGCAGCTTGGGAGGGACTAGCACAGATACGCAGTATTTT. Its protein product is CASSLGGTSTDTQYF. The entire variable domain, with the rest obtained from reference TRBV5-1 and TRBJ2-3, is as follows: KAGVTQTPRYLIKTRGQQVTLSCSPISGHRSVSWYQQTPGQGLQFLFEYFSETQRNKGNFPGRFSGRQFSNSRSEMNVSTLELGDSALYLCASSLGGTSTDTQYFGPGTRLTVL.

The rearrangement links TRBV10-2 to TRBJ2-7; D gene unclear. V lost 2 bases to trimming and J lost 4 bases, with 6 bases between them. Germline V gene lookup returns CDR1 WSHSY and CDR2 SAAADI. CDR3 length: 12 residues. The CDR3 region is CASSETSYEQYF. CDR3 in DNA: TGCGCCAGCAGTGAGACGAGTTACGAGCAGTACTTC.

The table lists this clone with a count of one. The chain employs TRBV9 and TRBJ1-2; no reliable D call. The CDR3 is 14 residues long. Germline V CDR1 and CDR2: SGDLS, YYNGEE. The ends were cut back, 4 bases at V and 4 bases at J, with 14 bases in the middle. DNA for the CDR3: TGTGCCAGCAGCCGTAGATCGGGTACCTATGGCTACACCTTC. This sequence encodes CASSRRSGTYGYTF.

The chain carries TRBV5-5 and TRBJ2-1; TRBD2 aligns across 10 bases. Trimming at V came to 1 base and at J to 0 bases, leaving 1 base not matched to a gene. The CDR3 runs 16 residues. Germline V CDR1 and CDR2: SGHKS, YYEKEE (reference sequence). CDR3 sequence reads: CASSLPSGSSYNEQFF. CDR3 sequence (DNA): TGTGCCAGCAGCTTGCCTAGCGGGAGCTCCTACAATGAGCAGTTCTTC.

This chain joins TRBV4-3 and TRBJ1-1; D possibly corresponds to TRBD1 (5 bases). The CDR3 is made up of 16 amino acids. CDR1 and CDR2 from the germline V gene are LGHNA and YSLEER. V was pared by 1 base and J by 4 bases, with 16 bases between. The CDR3, as DNA: TGCGCCAGCAGCCAAGTTCGCGTGGGAGGGACCACTGAAGCTTTCTTT. Translated: CASSQVRVGGTTEAFF.

In nucleotides, the CDR3 is TGTGCCAGCAGCTTAGACAGGAACACTGAAGCTTTCTTT. Translation gives CASSLDRNTEAFF. The chain has TRBV7-9 and TRBJ1-1; D not resolved. The V gene lost 1 base and the J gene lost 1 base, with 4 bases spanning the gap. Germline CDR1 is SEHNR and CDR2 is FQNEAQ (reference sequence). The CDR3 is 13 amino acids.

The chain has TRBV30 and TRBJ2-5; no definite D call. Trimming cost V 3 bases and J 1 base, with 9 bases left between them. Germline V gene lookup returns CDR1 GTSNPN and CDR2 SVGIG (reference sequence). There are 13 residues in the CDR3. CDR3: CAWSLGLQETQYF. Written as DNA, the CDR3 is TGTGCCTGGAGCCTGGGCCTCCAAGAGACCCAGTACTTC.

V usage is TRBV10-1 and J usage is TRBJ2-1; 7 bases are shared with TRBD1. Germline assignment: CDR1 WNHNN and CDR2 SYGVQD (reference sequence). Germline trimming cut 7 bases from V and 2 bases from J; bases unmatched to any gene: 26. The CDR3 loop spans 21 amino acids. As DNA, the CDR3 is TGCGCCAGCAACCAATTGCCTGACAGGGTGAACGGGGCTGGGCCCTACAATGAGCAGTTCTTC. Its translation is CASNQLPDRVNGAGPYNEQFF.

The rearrangement links TRBV5-6 to TRBJ1-4; 8 bases match TRBD1. The germline CDR1 and CDR2 sequences are SGHDT and YYEEEE. The CDR3 covers 14 residues. The V gene end was trimmed by 4 bases and the J gene end by 6 bases; junction bases not matched to a gene: 5. Written as DNA, the CDR3 is TGTGCCAGCAGCCTTGCGACAGGGGATGAAAAACTGTTTTTT. This translates into CASSLATGDEKLFF.

The chain uses TRBV21-1 and TRBJ1-5; the tabulated D call, TRBD1, remains unverified against the DNA. TRBV21-1 is a pseudogene. This CDR3 has 13 amino acids. CDR3 nucleotides: TGTGCCAGCAGCAAAGCATCAGTGCAGCCCCAGCATTTT. Amino acid sequence: CASSKASVQPQHF.

The chain combines TRBV27 with TRBJ2-7; the match to TRBD1 covers 7 bases. Looked up from germline, CDR1 is MNHEY and CDR2 is SMNVEV (reference sequence). The CDR3 contains 14 residues. V was clipped by 5 bases and J by 0 bases; unmatched bases: 4. Here the CDR3 DNA reads TGTGCCAGCAGTCGACAGGGTCGCTCCTACGAGCAGTACTTC. Translation gives CASSRQGRSYEQYF.